The rows below give T cell receptor beta chains drawn from one sample of a study of blood T cell repertoires in COVID-19. Using immunoSEQ multiplex PCR, the repertoire was profiled, and TCRdb retains in-frame clones only, with some absent. The data hold roughly 230,000 clones, with 90% observed a single time. Sequenced sample: peripheral blood. These TCRs come from an older woman with COVID-19, enrolled during active disease. Each CDR3 is given with its conserved first and last residue. The D gene is left open where the match is weak. For some rows the clone size is stated as once, few or many, or as a class when expanded; others skip it.

TRBD1	TRBV6-2/TRBV6-3	TRBJ1-2	.	TGTGCCAGCAGTTTGCAGGGGGCTAACTATGGCTACACCTTC	CASSLQGANYGYTF
.	TRBV12-3/TRBV12-4	TRBJ1-2	.	TGTGCCAGCAGTTTTGGACTTAACTATGGCTACACCTTC	CASSFGLNYGYTF
TRBD1	TRBV27	TRBJ1-5	once	TGTGCCAGCAGTGAGAGACCGGACAGGAAGGTCTTGCGGCATTTT	CASSERPDRKVLRHF
.	TRBV18	TRBJ1-2	once	TGTGCCAGCTCACCACGGACAGCCCAGGGAGCCCGCTATGGCTACACCTTC	CASSPRTAQGARYGYTF
TRBD1	TRBV5-1	TRBJ2-3	.	TGCGCCAGCAGCTTGGTAAATTCCTGGGACAGGGTACCAGATACGCAGTATTTT	CASSLVNSWDRVPDTQYF
.	TRBV13	TRBJ2-7	.	TGTGCCAGCAGCTCCCATCAAGGGGCCTACGAGCAGTACTTC	CASSSHQGAYEQYF
TRBD2	TRBV18	TRBJ2-7	.	TGTGCCAGCTCAACTAGCGGGGGGATGTACGAGCAGTACTTC	CASSTSGGMYEQYF
.	TRBV5-1	TRBJ1-1	.	TGCGCCAGCAGACAGGGCCCGAACACTGAAGCTTTCTTT	CASRQGPNTEAFF
TRBD1	TRBV7-2	TRBJ1-1	.	TGTGCCAGCAGCTTAGCGGGACAGGGGAGGAAGGAAGCTTTCTTT	CASSLAGQGRKEAFF
TRBD1	TRBV19	TRBJ1-2	.	TGTGCCAGTAGTACCGGACAGGGGGCGAGGGGCTACACCTTC	CASSTGQGARGYTF
.	TRBV7-2	TRBJ2-1	.	TGTGCCAGCAGCTTAGCCCCTTACAATGAGCAGTTCTTC	CASSLAPYNEQFF
TRBD1	TRBV19	TRBJ1-1	.	TGTGCCAGTAGTATAGATGTCGGACAGGGACCGAACACTGAAGCTTTCTTT	CASSIDVGQGPNTEAFF
TRBD1	TRBV6-6	TRBJ1-2	.	TGTGCCAGCAGGGCCTGGGACAGGGGAAACTATGGCTACACCTTC	CASRAWDRGNYGYTF
.	TRBV9	TRBJ1-2	.	TGTGCCAGCAGCGTAACGTCGGACTATGGCTACACCTTC	CASSVTSDYGYTF
.	TRBV5-4	TRBJ2-7	.	TGTGCCAGCAGCTTGGGTTGGCGGGACAGTTCCTACGAGCAGTACTTC	CASSLGWRDSSYEQYF
.	TRBV4-2	TRBJ1-5	.	TGTGCCAGCAGCCAAGATGTGGGGGCGGTTTACCAGCCCCAGCATTTT	CASSQDVGAVYQPQHF
.	TRBV5-1	TRBJ1-3	.	TGCGCCAGCAGCTTGAACGCAGGTAGAACCGGAAACACCATATATTTT	CASSLNAGRTGNTIYF
.	TRBV15	TRBJ1-3	few	TGTGCCACCCTAGGGGCGATAGGTGGAAACACCATATATTTT	CATLGAIGGNTIYF
TRBD1	TRBV14	TRBJ2-7	.	TGTGCCAGCAGCCACACACCGGGACAGGGCACCTACGAGCAGTACTTC	CASSHTPGQGTYEQYF
.	TRBV18	TRBJ2-7	.	TGTGCCAGCTCACCGCGGTGGACAGTATACGAGCAGTACTTC	CASSPRWTVYEQYF
TRBD1	TRBV5-5	TRBJ1-5	.	TGTGCCAGCAGCGCACAGGGGAATAGCAATCAGCCCCAGCATTTT	CASSAQGNSNQPQHF
.	TRBV18	TRBJ1-2	.	TGTGCCAGCTCACCACAGGCAGGGGAGACTACTAACTATGGCTACACCTTC	CASSPQAGETTNYGYTF
TRBD2	TRBV5-1	TRBJ2-1	.	TGCGCCAGCAGCTTAGCGGGGACCTACAATGAGCAGTTCTTC	CASSLAGTYNEQFF
TRBD1	TRBV7-2	TRBJ1-6	few	TGTGCCAGCAGCTTAGGAGGGGGCAATAATTCACCCCTCCACTTT	CASSLGGGNNSPLHF
TRBD1	TRBV20-1	TRBJ1-2	few	TGCAGTGCTACCGACAGGGATGGCTACACCTTC	CSATDRDGYTF
TRBD1	TRBV27	TRBJ1-1	.	TGTGCCACCGCCCCCCTAAAGTACAGGGGGACTGAAGCTTTCTTT	CATAPLKYRGTEAFF
.	TRBV6-5	TRBJ1-5	once	TGTGCCAGCAGTCACAGGGAATTGAATCAGCCCCAGCATTTT	CASSHRELNQPQHF
TRBD1	TRBV4-2	TRBJ1-1	.	TGTGCCAGCAGCCAAGTGGGGGACAGGGAGTCTGAAGCTTTCTTT	CASSQVGDRESEAFF
.	TRBV21-1	TRBJ2-3	.	TGTGCCAGCAGCAATATCGGGGGACTATTCGGTACAGATACGCAGTATTTT	CASSNIGGLFGTDTQYF